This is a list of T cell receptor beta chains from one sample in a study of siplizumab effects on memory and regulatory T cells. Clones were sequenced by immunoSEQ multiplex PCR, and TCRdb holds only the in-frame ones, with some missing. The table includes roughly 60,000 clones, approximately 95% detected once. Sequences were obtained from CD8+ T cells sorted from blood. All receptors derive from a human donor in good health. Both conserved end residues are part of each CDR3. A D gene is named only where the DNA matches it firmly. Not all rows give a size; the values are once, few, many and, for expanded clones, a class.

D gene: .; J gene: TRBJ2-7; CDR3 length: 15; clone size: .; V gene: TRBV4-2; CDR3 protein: CASSQDRGSSYEQYF; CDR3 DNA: TGTGCCAGCAGCCAAGACCGCGGTAGCTCCTACGAGCAGTACTTC
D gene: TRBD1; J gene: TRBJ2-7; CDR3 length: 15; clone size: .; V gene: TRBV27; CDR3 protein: CASSMAGTEIYEQYF; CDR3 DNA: TGTGCCAGCTCCATGGCAGGGACAGAAATTTACGAGCAGTACTTC
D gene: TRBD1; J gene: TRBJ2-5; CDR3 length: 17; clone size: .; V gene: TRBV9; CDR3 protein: CASSFPRDRGYQETQYF; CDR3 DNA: TGTGCCAGCAGCTTCCCTCGGGACAGGGGGTACCAAGAGACCCAGTACTTC
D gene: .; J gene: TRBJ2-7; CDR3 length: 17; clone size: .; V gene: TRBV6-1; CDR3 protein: CASSEALLGGGTYEQYF; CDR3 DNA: TGTGCCAGCAGTGAAGCGCTTCTGGGGGGCGGCACGTACGAGCAGTACTTC
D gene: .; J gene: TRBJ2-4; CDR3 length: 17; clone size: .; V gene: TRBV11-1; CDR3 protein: CASSLYPEAAGEELQYF; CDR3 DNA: TGTGCCAGCAGCTTATACCCCGAAGCGGCAGGGGAGGAGCTTCAGTACTTC
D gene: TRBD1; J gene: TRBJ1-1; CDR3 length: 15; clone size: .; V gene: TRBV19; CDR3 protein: CASSLRDRDSNEAFF; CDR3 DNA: TGTGCCAGTAGTCTGAGGGACAGGGACTCTAATGAAGCTTTCTTT
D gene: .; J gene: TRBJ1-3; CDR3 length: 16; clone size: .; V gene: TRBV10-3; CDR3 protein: CAISDLDESSGNTIYF; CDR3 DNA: TGTGCCATCAGTGATTTGGACGAAAGCTCTGGAAACACCATATATTTT
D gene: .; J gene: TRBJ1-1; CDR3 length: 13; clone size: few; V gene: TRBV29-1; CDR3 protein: CSVATGLNTEAFF; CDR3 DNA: TGCAGCGTTGCGACAGGCCTGAACACTGAAGCTTTCTTT
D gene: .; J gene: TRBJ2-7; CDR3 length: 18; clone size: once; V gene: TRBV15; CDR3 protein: CATSRTMGTTAHSYEQYF; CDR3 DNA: TGTGCCACCAGCAGGACAATGGGGACGACGGCCCACTCCTACGAGCAGTACTTC
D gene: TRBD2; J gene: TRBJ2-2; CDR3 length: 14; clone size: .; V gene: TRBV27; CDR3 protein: CASSFFSGNGELFF; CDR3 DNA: TGTGCCAGCAGTTTTTTTAGCGGGAACGGGGAGCTGTTTTTT
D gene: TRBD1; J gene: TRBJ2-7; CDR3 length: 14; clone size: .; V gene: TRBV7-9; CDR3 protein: CASSTGQGSYEQYF; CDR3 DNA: TGTGCCAGCAGCACTGGACAGGGTAGCTACGAGCAGTACTTC
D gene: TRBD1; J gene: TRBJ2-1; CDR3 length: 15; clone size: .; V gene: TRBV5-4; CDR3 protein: CASSPRTGRGDEQFF; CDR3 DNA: TGTGCCAGCAGCCCTAGGACAGGCCGGGGCGATGAGCAGTTCTTC
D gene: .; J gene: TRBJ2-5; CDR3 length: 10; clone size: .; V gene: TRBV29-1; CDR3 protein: CSVFEETQYF; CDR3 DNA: TGCAGCGTCTTTGAAGAGACCCAGTACTTC
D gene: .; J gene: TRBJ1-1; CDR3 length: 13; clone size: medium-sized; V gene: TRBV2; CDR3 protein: CASIWTLNTEAFF; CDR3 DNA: TGTGCCAGCATATGGACACTGAACACTGAAGCTTTCTTT
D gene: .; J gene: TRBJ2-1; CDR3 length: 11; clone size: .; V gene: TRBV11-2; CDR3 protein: CASSLVSREFF; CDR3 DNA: TGTGCCAGCAGCCTAGTCAGTCGCGAGTTCTTC
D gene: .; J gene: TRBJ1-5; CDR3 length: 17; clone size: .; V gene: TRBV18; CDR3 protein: CASSPQGRGRNNQPQHF; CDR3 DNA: TGTGCCAGCTCACCCCAGGGGAGGGGACGAAACAATCAGCCCCAGCATTTT
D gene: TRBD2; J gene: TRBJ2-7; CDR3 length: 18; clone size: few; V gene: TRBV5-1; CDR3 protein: CASSFLGASGRRSLEQYF; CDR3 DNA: TGCGCCAGCAGCTTCCTCGGGGCTAGCGGGAGAAGGAGCCTCGAGCAGTACTTC
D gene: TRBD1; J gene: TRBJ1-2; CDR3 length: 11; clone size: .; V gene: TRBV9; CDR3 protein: CASRDRGGYTF; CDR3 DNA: TGTGCCAGCAGGGACAGGGGGGGCTACACCTTC
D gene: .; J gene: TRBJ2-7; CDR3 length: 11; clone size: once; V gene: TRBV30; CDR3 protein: CAWSEEGEQYF; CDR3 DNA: TGTGCCTGGAGTGAGGAGGGCGAGCAGTACTTC
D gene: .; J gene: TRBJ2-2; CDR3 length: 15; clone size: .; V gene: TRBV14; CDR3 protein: CASSQGFGNTGELFF; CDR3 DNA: TGTGCCAGCAGCCAAGGATTCGGGAACACCGGGGAGCTGTTTTTT
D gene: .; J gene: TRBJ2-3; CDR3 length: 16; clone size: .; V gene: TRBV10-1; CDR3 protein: CASSDSRRSSTDTQYF; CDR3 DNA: TGCGCCAGCAGTGACTCTAGGCGGAGTAGCACAGATACGCAGTATTTT
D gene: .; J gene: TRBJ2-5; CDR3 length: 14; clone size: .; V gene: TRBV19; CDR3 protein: CASSIVGGEETQYF; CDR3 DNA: TGTGCCAGTAGTATAGTGGGGGGCGAAGAGACCCAGTACTTC
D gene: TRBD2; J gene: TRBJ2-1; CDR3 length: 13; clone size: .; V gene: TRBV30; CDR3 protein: CAWAGTSGKEQFF; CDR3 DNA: TGTGCCTGGGCCGGGACTAGCGGGAAGGAGCAGTTCTTC
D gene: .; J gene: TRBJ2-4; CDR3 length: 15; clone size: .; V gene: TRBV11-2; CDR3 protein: CASSLEGSAKNIQYF; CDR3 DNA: TGTGCCAGCAGCTTAGAGGGGTCCGCCAAAAACATTCAGTACTTC
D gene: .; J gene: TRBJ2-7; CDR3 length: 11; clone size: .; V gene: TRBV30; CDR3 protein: CAWQTSYEQYF; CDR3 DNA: TGTGCCTGGCAAACTAGCTACGAGCAGTACTTC
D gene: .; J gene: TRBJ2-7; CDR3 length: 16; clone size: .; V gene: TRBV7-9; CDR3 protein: CASSSAWGDPTYEQYF; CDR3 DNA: TGTGCCAGCAGCTCGGCATGGGGAGACCCAACCTACGAGCAGTACTTC
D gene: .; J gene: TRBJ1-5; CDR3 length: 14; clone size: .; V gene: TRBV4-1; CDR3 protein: CASSQDVGNQPQHF; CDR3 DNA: TGCGCCAGCAGCCAAGATGTTGGCAATCAGCCCCAGCATTTT
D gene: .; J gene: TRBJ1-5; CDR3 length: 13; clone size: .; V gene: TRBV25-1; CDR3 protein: CASSSGGNQPQHF; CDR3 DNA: TGTGCCAGCAGTTCAGGGGGCAATCAGCCCCAGCATTTT
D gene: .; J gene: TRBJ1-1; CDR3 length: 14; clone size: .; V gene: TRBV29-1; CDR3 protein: CSVRIPQGSTEAFF; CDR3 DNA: TGCAGCGTTCGGATTCCTCAGGGGAGCACTGAAGCTTTCTTT
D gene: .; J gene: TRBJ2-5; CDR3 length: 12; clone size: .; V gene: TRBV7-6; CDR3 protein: CASSLGAETQYF; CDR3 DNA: TGTGCCAGCAGCCTCGGGGCGGAGACCCAGTACTTC
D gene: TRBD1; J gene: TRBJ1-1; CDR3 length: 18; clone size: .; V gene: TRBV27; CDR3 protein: CASSPLDREEEMNTEAFF; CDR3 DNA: TGTGCCAGCAGTCCCCTGGACAGGGAAGAGGAAATGAACACTGAAGCTTTCTTT
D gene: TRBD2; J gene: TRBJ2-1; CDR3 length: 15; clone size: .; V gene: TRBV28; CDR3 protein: CASSPLADWYNEQFF; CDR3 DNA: TGTGCCAGCAGTCCTCTAGCGGACTGGTACAATGAGCAGTTCTTC
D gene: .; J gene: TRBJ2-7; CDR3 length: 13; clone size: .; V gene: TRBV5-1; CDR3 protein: CASSLAYRDEQYF; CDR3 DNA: TGCGCCAGCAGCTTGGCCTATAGGGACGAGCAGTACTTC
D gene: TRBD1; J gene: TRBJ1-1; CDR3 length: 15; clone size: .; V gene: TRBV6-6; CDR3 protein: CASSHPGQGHTEAFF; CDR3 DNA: TGTGCCAGCAGTCACCCGGGACAGGGGCACACTGAAGCTTTCTTT
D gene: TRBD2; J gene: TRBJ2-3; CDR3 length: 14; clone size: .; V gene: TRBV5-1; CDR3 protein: CASSSGTSPDTQYF; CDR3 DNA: TGCGCCAGCAGCTCCGGGACTAGCCCCGATACGCAGTATTTT